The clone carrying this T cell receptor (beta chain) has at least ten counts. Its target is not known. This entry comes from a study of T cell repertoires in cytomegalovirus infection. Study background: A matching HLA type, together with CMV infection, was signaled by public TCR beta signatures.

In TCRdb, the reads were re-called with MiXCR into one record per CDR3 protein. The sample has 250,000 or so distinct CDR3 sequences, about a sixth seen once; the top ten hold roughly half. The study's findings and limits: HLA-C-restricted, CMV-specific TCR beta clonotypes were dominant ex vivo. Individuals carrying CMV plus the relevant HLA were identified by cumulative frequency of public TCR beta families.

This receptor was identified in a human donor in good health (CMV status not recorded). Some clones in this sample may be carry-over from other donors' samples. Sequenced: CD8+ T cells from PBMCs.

The CDR3 loop is CASSFRQGLNEKLFF. The CDR3, as DNA: TGTGCCAGCAGCTTCCGACAGGGGCTTAATGAAAAACTGTTTTTT. The chain has TRBV7-9 and TRBJ1-4; the match to TRBD1 covers 8 bases. V shed 3 bases, J shed 4 bases, and the junction held 4 bases outside the gene matches. This CDR3 has 15 residues. Germline loops: CDR1 SEHNR, CDR2 FQNEAQ (reference sequence).